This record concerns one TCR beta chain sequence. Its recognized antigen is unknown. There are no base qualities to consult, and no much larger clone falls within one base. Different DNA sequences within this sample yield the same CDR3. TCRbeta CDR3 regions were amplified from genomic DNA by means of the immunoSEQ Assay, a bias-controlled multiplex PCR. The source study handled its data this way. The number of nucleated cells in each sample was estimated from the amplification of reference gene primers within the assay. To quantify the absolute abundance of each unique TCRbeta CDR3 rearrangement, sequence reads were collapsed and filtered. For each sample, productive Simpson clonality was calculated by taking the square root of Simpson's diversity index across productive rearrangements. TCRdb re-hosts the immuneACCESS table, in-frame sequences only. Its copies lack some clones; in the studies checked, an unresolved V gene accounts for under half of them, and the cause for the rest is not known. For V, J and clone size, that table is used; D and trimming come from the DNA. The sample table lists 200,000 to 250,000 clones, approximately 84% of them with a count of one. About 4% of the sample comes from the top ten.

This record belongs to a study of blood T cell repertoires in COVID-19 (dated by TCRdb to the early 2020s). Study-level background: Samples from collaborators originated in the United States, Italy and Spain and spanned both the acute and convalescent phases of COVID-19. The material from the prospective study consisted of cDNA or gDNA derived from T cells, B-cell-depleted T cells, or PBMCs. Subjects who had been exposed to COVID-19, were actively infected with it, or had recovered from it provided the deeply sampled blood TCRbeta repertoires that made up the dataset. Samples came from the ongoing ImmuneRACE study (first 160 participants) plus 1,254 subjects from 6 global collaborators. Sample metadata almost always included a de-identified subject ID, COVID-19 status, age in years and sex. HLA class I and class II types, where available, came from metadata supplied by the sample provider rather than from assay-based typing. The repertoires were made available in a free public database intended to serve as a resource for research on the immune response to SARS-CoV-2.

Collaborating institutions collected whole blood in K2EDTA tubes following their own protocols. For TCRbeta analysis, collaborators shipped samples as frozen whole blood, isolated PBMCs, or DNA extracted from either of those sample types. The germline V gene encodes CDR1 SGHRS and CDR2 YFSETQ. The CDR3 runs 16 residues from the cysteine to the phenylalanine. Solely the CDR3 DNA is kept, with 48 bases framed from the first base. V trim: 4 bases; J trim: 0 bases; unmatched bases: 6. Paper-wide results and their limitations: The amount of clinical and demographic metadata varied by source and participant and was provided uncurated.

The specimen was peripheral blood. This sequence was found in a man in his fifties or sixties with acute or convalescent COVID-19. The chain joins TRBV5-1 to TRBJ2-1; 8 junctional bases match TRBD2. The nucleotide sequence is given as TGCGCCAGCAGCCCCACTAGCGGTAGCTCCTACAATGAGCAGTTCTTC. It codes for CASSPTSGSSYNEQFF.